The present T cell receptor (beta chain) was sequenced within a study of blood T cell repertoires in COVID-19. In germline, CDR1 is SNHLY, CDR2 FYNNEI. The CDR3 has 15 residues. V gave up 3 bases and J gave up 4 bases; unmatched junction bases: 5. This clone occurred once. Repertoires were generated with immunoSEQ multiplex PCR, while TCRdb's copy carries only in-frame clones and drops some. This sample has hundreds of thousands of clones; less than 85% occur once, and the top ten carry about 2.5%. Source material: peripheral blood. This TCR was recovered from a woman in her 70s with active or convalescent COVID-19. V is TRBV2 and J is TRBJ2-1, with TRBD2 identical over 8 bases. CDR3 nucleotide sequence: TGTGCCAGCAGTGAGTTAGTAGCGGGATACAATGAGCAGTTCTTC. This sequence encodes CASSELVAGYNEQFF. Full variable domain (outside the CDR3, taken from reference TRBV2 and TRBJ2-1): EPEVTQTPSHQVTQMGQEVILRCVPISNHLYFYWYRQILGQKVEFLVSFYNNEISEKSEIFDDQFSVERPDGSNFTLKIRSTKLEDSAMYFCASSELVAGYNEQFFGPGTRLTVL.